The next 4 T cell receptor beta chains were all read from a single sample in a study of CD8 T cells in Susac syndrome. An input of about 0.45 to 1 ug of RNA was subjected to reverse transcription using random hexamers. TCRdb processed the immunoSEQ multiplex PCR reads anew with MiXCR; each CDR3 protein has one entry. The repertoire consists of around 90,000 distinct CDR3 sequences, with approximately 96% occurring once and the leading ten covering about 0.68%. The sample taken for sequencing was CD8+ T cells from PBMCs. All receptors derive from a human donor with Susac syndrome.

This rearrangement joins TRBV15 to TRBJ2-1; D might be TRBD1 or TRBD2, each matching 5 bases. V lost 8 bases and J 1 base, leaving 18 bases between the germline ends. Germline CDR1 LNHNV, CDR2 YYDKDF (reference sequence). The CDR3 spans 16 residues. The CDR3 loop reads CATSPILGVSYNEQFF. In DNA form, the CDR3 reads TGTGCCACCTCCCCCATTCTGGGGGTTTCCTACAATGAGCAGTTCTTC.

This clonotype was seen a single time. The gene calls are TRBV25-1 and TRBJ2-1; D not resolved. The CDR3 loop spans 16 amino acids. CDR1 MGHDK and CDR2 SYGVNS come from the germline V gene. The V end was cut by 3 bases, the J end by 0 bases, with 12 bases between. The CDR3 is CASSDMGKLSYNEQFF. The DNA for the CDR3 is TGTGCCAGCAGTGATATGGGTAAACTCTCCTACAATGAGCAGTTCTTC.

V usage is TRBV30 and J usage is TRBJ1-2, with TRBD1 matching 9 bases. The CDR3 totals 13 residues. Trimming removed 8 bases from V and 4 bases from J; junction bases left unmatched: 8. Germline CDR1 is GTSNPN and CDR2 is SVGIG (reference sequence). DNA for the CDR3: TGTGCCGGAGACAGGGGGGGCATCTATGGCTACACCTTC. Protein: CAGDRGGIYGYTF.

This chain connects TRBV29-1 to TRBJ2-7; D remains unclear. The germline V and J ends were trimmed by 2 bases and 6 bases, with 8 bases remaining between them. In germline, CDR1 is SQVTM, CDR2 ANQGSEA. The CDR3 runs to 11 residues. CDR3 nucleotides: TGCAGCGTTGAATCTCCCCCCGAGCAGTACTTC. This sequence encodes CSVESPPEQYF.